Listed below are T cell receptor beta chains from one sample, sequenced in a study of beta chain features in type 1 diabetes. The repertoire was sequenced with immunoSEQ multiplex PCR; TCRdb's copy has only in-frame clones and lacks some. The data show hundreds of thousands of clones, more than 12% seen once. Material: naive CD4+ T cells from blood. Receptors were obtained from a man between 18 and 29 years old with type 1 diabetes. Each CDR3 is given with its conserved first and last residue. D genes are given only for firm matches. Size is stated for part of the rows, as once, few or many counts, or as a class when the clone is expanded.

abundance	d_gene	v_gene	j_gene	CDR3aa	CDR3nt
few	-	TRBV27	TRBJ2-1	CASSLYPSGGGEQFF	TGTGCCAGCAGTTTATACCCCTCGGGGGGCGGTGAGCAGTTCTTC
-	-	TRBV19	TRBJ1-1	CASSIEGSSNTEAFF	TGTGCCAGTAGTATAGAGGGCAGTTCGAACACTGAAGCTTTCTTT
-	-	TRBV18	TRBJ2-2	CASSLQRALTTGELFF	TGTGCCAGCTCACTTCAGCGGGCTTTGACCACCGGGGAGCTGTTTTTT
-	TRBD2	TRBV19	TRBJ2-3	CASSIGAGPDTQYF	TGTGCCAGTAGTATAGGAGCGGGGCCAGATACGCAGTATTTT
-	TRBD1	TRBV27	TRBJ1-5	CASSRTGRGQPQHF	TGTGCCAGCAGCAGGACAGGGAGGGGACAGCCCCAGCATTTT
few	-	TRBV6-5	TRBJ2-7	CASRNLDRWEQYF	TGTGCCAGCAGGAACCTCGACAGGTGGGAGCAGTACTTC
few	-	TRBV28	TRBJ2-7	CASSSVPGSEQYF	TGTGCCAGCAGCTCCGTACCAGGGAGCGAGCAGTACTTC
few	-	TRBV27	TRBJ2-6	CASRKGVDLLNAGANVLTF	TGTGCCAGCAGGAAGGGGGTGGATTTACTAAACGCTGGGGCCAACGTCCTGACTTTC
-	-	TRBV29-1	TRBJ1-3	CSVEVGQSSGNTIYF	TGCAGCGTTGAAGTTGGGCAGAGCTCTGGAAACACCATATATTTT
few	-	TRBV6-1	TRBJ2-1	CASSASRVGRTRGNEQFF	TGTGCCAGCAGTGCCTCCAGAGTAGGACGAACCCGAGGCAATGAGCAGTTCTTC
-	TRBD2	TRBV11-2	TRBJ2-1	CASSLIAGNYNEQFF	TGTGCCAGCAGCCTTATAGCGGGAAACTACAATGAGCAGTTCTTC
few	TRBD1	TRBV7-6	TRBJ2-2	CASTYRGQAGELFF	TGTGCCAGCACCTACAGGGGGCAGGCCGGGGAGCTGTTTTTT
few	TRBD2	TRBV18	TRBJ2-7	CASSPGLADAYEQYF	TGTGCCAGCTCACCCGGACTAGCGGATGCCTACGAGCAGTACTTC
-	TRBD1	TRBV23-1	TRBJ1-5	CATVTGGVSNQPQHF	TGCGCCACCGTGACAGGGGGTGTGAGCAATCAGCCCCAGCATTTT
-	-	TRBV4-3	TRBJ1-5	CASSQDAGSNQPQHF	TGCGCCAGCAGCCAAGATGCAGGGTCGAATCAGCCCCAGCATTTT
-	TRBD1	TRBV19	TRBJ1-4	CASSPRGLREKLFF	TGTGCCAGTAGCCCCAGGGGGCTGAGGGAAAAACTGTTTTTT
-	-	TRBV2	TRBJ2-7	CASSERPSAEQYF	TGTGCCAGCAGTGAACGGCCGAGCGCCGAGCAGTACTTC
few	-	TRBV19	TRBJ2-1	CASNGNSYNEQFF	TGTGCCAGTAATGGTAATAGCTACAATGAGCAGTTCTTC
few	TRBD2	TRBV2	TRBJ2-1	CASSKTSVKYNEQFF	TGTGCCAGCAGTAAGACTAGCGTTAAATACAATGAGCAGTTCTTC
-	TRBD2	TRBV7-3	TRBJ2-1	CASSLSLAGSYNEQFF	TGTGCCAGCAGCTTATCTCTAGCGGGCTCCTACAATGAGCAGTTCTTC
-	TRBD1	TRBV5-1	TRBJ2-1	CASSADRGFDEQFF	TGCGCCAGCAGCGCGGACAGGGGATTCGATGAGCAGTTCTTC
few	-	TRBV6-5	TRBJ2-5	CASSYSQTGSESQYF	TGTGCCAGCAGTTACTCCCAAACCGGGTCCGAGTCCCAGTACTTC
few	-	TRBV7-9	TRBJ2-5	CASRSTGYQETQYF	TGTGCCAGCAGATCCACAGGGTACCAAGAGACCCAGTACTTC
-	TRBD2	TRBV18	TRBJ2-1	CASSPETSRTYNEQFF	TGTGCCAGCTCACCAGAGACTAGCAGAACCTACAATGAGCAGTTCTTC